These 2 T cell receptor beta chains originate from one sample sequenced in a study of identical twins. MiXCR, run by TCRdb on the 5' RACE reads, gives a single entry per CDR3 protein. Seen here are roughly 690,000 distinct CDR3 sequences, approximately 21% observed once, and the top ten hold 4.3%. Separately, the same data were catalogued under a study of T cells expressing NK-cell markers.

The sample taken for sequencing was PBMCs. These receptors originate from a woman aged 18-29 years in good health.

The V and J genes are TRBV5-4 and TRBJ2-3; 13 positions match TRBD2. CDR1 is SGHNT, CDR2 YYREEE, per germline (reference sequence). This CDR3 comprises 16 residues. The trim removed 4 bases at V and 5 bases at J, leaving 7 bases unmatched. The CDR3 spells CASSPGLAGVGDTQYF. The CDR3 nucleotides are TGTGCCAGCAGCCCCGGACTAGCGGGAGTTGGAGATACGCAGTATTTT.

Worth noting for this clonotype: With a much larger clone just one base away, this may be a read error. CDR3 region: CASSFGGGTQYF. The CDR3 DNA is TGTGCCAGCAGTTTTGGGGGGGGTACGCAGTATTTT. This sequence joins TRBV12-3 or TRBV12-4 and TRBJ2-3; 7 bases map to TRBD2. The length of the CDR3 is 12 residues. Trimming took 3 bases from V and 8 from J; bases not matched to a gene: 2.